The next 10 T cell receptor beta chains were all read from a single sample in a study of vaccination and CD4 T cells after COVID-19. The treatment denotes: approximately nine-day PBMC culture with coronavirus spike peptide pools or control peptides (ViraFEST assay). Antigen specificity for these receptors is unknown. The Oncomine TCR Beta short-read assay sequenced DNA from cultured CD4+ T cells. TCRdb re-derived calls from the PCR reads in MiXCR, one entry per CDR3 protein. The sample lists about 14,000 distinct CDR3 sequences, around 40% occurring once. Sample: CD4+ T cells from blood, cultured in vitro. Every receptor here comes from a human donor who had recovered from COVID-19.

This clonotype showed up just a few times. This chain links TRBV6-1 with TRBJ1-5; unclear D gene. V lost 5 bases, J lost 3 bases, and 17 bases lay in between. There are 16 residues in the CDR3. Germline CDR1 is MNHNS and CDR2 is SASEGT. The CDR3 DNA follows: TGTGCCAGCAGTCCTGTCGGTACGGGATTCAATCAGCCCCAGCATTTT. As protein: CASSPVGTGFNQPQHF.

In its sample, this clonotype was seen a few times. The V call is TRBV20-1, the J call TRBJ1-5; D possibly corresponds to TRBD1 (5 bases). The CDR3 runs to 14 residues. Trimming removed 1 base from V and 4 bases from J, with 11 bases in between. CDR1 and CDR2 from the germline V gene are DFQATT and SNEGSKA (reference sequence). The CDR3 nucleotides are TGCAGTGCTAGAGTTGCAGGGCAAAATCAGCCCCAGCATTTT. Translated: CSARVAGQNQPQHF.

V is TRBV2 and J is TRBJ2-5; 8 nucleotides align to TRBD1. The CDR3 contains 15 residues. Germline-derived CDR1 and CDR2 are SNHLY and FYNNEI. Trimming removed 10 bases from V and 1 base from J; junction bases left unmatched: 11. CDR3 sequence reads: CANSDRDRSQETQYF. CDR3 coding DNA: TGTGCCAATTCTGACCGGGACAGGTCCCAAGAGACCCAGTACTTC.

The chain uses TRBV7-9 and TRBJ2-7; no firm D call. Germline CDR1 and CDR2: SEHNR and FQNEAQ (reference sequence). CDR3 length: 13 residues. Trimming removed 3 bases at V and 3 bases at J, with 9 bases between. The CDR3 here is CASSFAGNYEQYF. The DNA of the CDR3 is TGTGCCAGCAGCTTCGCAGGTAACTACGAGCAGTACTTC. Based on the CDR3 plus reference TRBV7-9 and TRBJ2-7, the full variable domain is DTGVSQNPRHKITKRGQNVTFRCDPISEHNRLYWYRQTLGQGPEFLTYFQNEAQLEKSRLLSDRFSAERPKGSFSTLEIQRTEQGDSAMYLCASSFAGNYEQYFGPGTRLTVT.

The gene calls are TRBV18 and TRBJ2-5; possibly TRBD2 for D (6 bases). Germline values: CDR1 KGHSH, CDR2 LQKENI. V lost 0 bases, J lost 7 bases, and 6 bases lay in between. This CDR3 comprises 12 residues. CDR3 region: CASSPPGGTQYF. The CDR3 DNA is TGTGCCAGCTCACCACCGGGGGGGACCCAGTACTTC.

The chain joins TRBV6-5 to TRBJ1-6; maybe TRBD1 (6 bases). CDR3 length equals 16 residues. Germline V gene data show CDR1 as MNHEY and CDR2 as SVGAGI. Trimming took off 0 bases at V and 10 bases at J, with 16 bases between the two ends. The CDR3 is CASSYSKGTLGSPLHF. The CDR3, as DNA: TGTGCCAGCAGTTACTCGAAAGGGACACTAGGCTCACCCCTCCACTTT.

CDR3 nucleotide sequence: TGTGCCAGCAGTTACTCGAGACAGTACACCCACGAGCAGTACTTC. Amino acids: CASSYSRQYTHEQYF. The chain couples TRBV6-2 or TRBV6-3 to TRBJ2-7; weak D call: TRBD1 (5 bases). Trimming cost V 0 bases and J 5 bases, with 14 bases left between them. Germline CDR1 is MNHEY and CDR2 is SVGEGT. The CDR3 has 15 amino acids.

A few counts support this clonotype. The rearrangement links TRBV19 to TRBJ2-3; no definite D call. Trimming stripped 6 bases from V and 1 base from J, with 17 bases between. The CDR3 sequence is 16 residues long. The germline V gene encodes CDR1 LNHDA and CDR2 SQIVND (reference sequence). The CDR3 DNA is TGTGCCAGTAGGAGCTCAGGTGCTTCCCGCACAGATACGCAGTATTTT. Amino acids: CASRSSGASRTDTQYF.

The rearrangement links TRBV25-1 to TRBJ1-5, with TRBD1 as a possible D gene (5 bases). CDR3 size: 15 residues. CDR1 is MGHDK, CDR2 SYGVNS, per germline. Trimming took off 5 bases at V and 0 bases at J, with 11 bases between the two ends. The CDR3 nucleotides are TGTGCCAGCAGTCCGACAGATACTAGCAATCAGCCCCAGCATTTT. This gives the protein CASSPTDTSNQPQHF.

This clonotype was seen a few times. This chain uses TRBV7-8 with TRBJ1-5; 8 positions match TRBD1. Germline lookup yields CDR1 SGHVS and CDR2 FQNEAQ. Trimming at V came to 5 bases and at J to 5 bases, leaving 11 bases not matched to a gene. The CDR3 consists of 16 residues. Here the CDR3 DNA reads TGTGCCAGCAGCCCGGACCACAGGGGGGTAGATCAGCCCCAGCATTTT. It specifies CASSPDHRGVDQPQHF. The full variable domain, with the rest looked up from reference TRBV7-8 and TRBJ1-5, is GAGVSQSPRYKVAKRGQDVALRCDPISGHVSLFWYQQALGQGPEFLTYFQNEAQLDKSGLPSDRFFAERPEGSVSTLKIQRTQQEDSAVYLCASSPDHRGVDQPQHFGDGTRLSIL.